This TCR beta chain came from a study of graft-versus-host responses after intestinal transplantation. About the research overall: Every transplant recipient was induced with anti-thymocyte globulin, then maintained on tacrolimus and steroids for around 3 years.

The table came from immunoSEQ multiplex PCR; TCRdb's copy has only in-frame clones and leaves some out. The table shows roughly 10,000 clones, with under 30% occurring only once. Germline V gene sequence: CDR1 SGHTA, CDR2 FQGTGA. V trimming: 11 bases; J trimming: 2 bases; junction bases outside the gene matches: 10. This CDR3 region has 14 residues. Overall study results and limits: Allograft graft-versus-host to host-versus-graft clonal ratios ran high in patients with graft-donor T cell macrochimerism. GvH clones were identified in recipient marrow, with some first appearing in ileum or blood.

Responders (roughly 200,000, CFSE-labeled) were co-plated with roughly 200,000 irradiated, violet-dye-labeled stimulators. Sorting of proliferating CFSE-low CD3+CD4+ and CD3+CD8+ responders took place after the reaction. This clonotype was sampled from a human patient who received an intestinal transplant. V is TRBV7-3 and J is TRBJ2-3; TRBD2 agrees at 7 bases. This specimen consisted of alloreactive CD8+ T cells from a mixed lymphocyte reaction culture, obtained before intestinal transplant. This sample's subset: CFSE-low proliferating T cells sorted from approximately six-day pre-transplant mixed lymphocyte reaction (GvH or HvG direction). The CDR3 here is CADLRGTNTDTQYF. The CDR3 nucleotides read TGTGCCGACCTACGGGGGACTAACACAGATACGCAGTATTTT. Full variable domain (remainder filled in from reference TRBV7-3 and TRBJ2-3): GAGVSQTPSNKVTEKGKYVELRCDPISGHTALYWYRQSLGQGPEFLIYFQGTGAADDSGLPNDRFFAVRPEGSVSTLKIQRTERGDSAVYLCADLRGTNTDTQYFGPGTRLTVL.